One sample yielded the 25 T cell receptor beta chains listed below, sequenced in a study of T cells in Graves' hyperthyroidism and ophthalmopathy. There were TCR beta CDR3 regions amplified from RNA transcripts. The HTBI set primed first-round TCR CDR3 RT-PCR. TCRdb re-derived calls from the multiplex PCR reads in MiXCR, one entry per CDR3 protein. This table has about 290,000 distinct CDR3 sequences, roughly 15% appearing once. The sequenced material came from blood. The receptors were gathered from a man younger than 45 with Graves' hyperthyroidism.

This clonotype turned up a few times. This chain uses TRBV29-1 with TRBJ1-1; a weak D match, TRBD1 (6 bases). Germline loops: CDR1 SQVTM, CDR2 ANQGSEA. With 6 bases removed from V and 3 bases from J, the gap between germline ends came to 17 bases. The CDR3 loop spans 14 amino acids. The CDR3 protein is CSVDWTAGDTEAFF. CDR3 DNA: TGCAGCGTGGACTGGACAGCGGGGGACACTGAAGCTTTCTTT.

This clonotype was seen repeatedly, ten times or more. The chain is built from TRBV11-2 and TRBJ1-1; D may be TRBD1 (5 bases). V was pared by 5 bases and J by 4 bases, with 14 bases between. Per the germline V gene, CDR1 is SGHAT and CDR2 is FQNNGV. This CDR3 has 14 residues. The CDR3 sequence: CASSPTAGSTEAFF. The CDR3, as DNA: TGTGCCAGCAGCCCGACGGCAGGGAGCACTGAAGCTTTCTTT.

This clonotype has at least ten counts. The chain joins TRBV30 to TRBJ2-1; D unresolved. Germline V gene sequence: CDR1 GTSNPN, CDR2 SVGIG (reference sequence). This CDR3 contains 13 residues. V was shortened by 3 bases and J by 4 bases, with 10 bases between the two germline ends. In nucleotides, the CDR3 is TGTGCCTGGAGCTTATTGGGGTACAATGAGCAGTTCTTC. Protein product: CAWSLLGYNEQFF.

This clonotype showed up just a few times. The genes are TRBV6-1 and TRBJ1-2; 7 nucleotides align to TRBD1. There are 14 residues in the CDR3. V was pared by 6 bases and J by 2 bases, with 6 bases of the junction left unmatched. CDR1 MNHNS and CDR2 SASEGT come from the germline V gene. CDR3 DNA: TGTGCCAGCAGCTCTGGGACAGCAAACTATGGCTACACCTTC. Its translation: CASSSGTANYGYTF.

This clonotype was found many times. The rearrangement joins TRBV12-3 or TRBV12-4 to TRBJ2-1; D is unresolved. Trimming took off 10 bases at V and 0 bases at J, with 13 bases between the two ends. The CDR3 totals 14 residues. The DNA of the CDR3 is TGTGCCATCGTGAAATCGAGCTCCTACAATGAGCAGTTCTTC. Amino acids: CAIVKSSSYNEQFF.

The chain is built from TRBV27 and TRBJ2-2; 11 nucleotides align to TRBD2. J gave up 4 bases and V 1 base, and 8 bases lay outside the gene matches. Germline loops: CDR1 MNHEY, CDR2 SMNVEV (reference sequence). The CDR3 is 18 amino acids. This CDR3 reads CASSLYAMGLAVTGELFF. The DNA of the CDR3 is TGTGCCAGCAGTTTATATGCCATGGGACTAGCGGTCACCGGGGAGCTGTTTTTT.

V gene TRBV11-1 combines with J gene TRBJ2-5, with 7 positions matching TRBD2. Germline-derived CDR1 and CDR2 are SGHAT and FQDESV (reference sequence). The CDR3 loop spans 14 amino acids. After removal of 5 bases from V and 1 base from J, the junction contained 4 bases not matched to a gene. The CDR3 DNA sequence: TGTGCCAGCAGCAGGGGACTACGCCAAGAGACCCAGTACTTC. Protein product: CASSRGLRQETQYF.

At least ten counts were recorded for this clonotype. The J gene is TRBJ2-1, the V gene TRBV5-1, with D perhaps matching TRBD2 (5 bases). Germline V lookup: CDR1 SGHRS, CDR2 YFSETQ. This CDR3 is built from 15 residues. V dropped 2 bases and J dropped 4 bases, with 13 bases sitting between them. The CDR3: CASSFRTDGYNEQFF. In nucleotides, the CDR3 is TGCGCCAGCAGCTTCAGGACTGACGGATACAATGAGCAGTTCTTC.

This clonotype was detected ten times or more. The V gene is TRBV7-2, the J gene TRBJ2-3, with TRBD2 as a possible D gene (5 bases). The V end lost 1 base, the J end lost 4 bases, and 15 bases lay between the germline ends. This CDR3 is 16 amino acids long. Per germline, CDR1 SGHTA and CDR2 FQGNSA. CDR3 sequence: CASSLEFWRGSDTQYF. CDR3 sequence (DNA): TGTGCCAGCAGCTTAGAGTTCTGGCGAGGGTCAGATACGCAGTATTTT.

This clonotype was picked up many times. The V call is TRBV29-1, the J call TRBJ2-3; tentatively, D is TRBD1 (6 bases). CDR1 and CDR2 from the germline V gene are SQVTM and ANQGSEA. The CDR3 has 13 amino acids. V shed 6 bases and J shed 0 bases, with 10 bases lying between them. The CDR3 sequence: CSVMTGSTDTQYF. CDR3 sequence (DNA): TGCAGCGTGATGACAGGCAGCACAGATACGCAGTATTTT.

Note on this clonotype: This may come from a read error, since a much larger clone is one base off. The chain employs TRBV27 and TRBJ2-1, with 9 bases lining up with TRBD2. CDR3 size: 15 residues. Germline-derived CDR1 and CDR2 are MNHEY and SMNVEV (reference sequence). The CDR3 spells CAGSLGSGGYNEQFF. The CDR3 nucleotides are TGTGCCGGCAGTTTAGGTAGCGGGGGCTACAATGAGCAGTTCTTC.

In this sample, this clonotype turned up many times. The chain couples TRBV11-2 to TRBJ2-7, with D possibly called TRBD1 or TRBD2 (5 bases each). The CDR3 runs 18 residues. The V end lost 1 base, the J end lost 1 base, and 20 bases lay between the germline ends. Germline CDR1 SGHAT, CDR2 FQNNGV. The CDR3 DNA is TGTGCCAGCAGCTTAGTCCCCCCCAATCCGGGACGATCCTACGAGCAGTACTTC. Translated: CASSLVPPNPGRSYEQYF.

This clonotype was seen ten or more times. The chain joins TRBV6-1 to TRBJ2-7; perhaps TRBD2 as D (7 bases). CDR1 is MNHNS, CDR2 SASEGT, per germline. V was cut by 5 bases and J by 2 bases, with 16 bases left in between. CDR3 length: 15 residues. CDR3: CASSRGGGTTYEQYF. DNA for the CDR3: TGTGCCAGCAGTAGGGGGGGGGGAACTACCTACGAGCAGTACTTC.

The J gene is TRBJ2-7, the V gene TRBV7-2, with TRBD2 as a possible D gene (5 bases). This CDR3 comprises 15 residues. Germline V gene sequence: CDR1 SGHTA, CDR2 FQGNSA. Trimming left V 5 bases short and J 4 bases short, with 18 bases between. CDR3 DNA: TGTGCCAGCAGCCGTTTAGACGGGGTAAGGTACGAGCAGTACTTC. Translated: CASSRLDGVRYEQYF.

The CDR3 DNA sequence: TGTGCCAGCAGCTTCGGTACCCACTACGAGCAGTACTTC. This sequence encodes CASSFGTHYEQYF. This chain joins TRBV5-6 and TRBJ2-7; the D is unclear. Germline V gene data show CDR1 as SGHDT and CDR2 as YYEEEE. V lost 2 bases, J lost 3 bases, and 9 bases lay in between. This CDR3 has 13 residues. Full variable domain (rest looked up from reference TRBV5-6 and TRBJ2-7): DAGVTQSPTHLIKTRGQQVTLRCSPKSGHDTVSWYQQALGQGPQFIFQYYEEEERQRGNFPDRFSGHQFPNYSSELNVNALLLGDSALYLCASSFGTHYEQYFGPGTRLTVT.

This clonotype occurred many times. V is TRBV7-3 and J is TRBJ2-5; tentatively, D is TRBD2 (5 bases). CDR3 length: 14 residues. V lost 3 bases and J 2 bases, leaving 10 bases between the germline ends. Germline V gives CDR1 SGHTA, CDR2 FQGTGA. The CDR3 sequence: CASSFGGRQETQYF. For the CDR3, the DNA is TGTGCCAGCAGCTTTGGCGGGCGGCAAGAGACCCAGTACTTC.

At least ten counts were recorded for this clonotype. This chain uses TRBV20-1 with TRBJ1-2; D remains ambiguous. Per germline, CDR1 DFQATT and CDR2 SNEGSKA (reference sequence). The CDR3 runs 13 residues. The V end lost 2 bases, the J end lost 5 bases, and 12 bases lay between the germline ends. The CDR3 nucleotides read TGCAGTGCTAGACAGGACGTAAAATATGGCTACACCTTC. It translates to CSARQDVKYGYTF.

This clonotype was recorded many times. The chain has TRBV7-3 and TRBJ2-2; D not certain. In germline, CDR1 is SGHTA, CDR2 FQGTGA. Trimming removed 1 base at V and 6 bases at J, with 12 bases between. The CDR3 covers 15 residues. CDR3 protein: CASSLSSSRSGELFF. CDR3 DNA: TGTGCCAGCAGCTTAAGTTCCAGTCGGTCCGGGGAGCTGTTTTTT.

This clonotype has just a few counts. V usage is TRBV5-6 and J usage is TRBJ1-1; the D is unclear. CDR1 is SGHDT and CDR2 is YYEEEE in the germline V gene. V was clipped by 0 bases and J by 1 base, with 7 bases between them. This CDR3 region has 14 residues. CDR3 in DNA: TGTGCCAGCAGCTTGGGTAGGGCGAACACTGAAGCTTTCTTT. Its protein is CASSLGRANTEAFF. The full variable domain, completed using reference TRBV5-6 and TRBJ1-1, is DAGVTQSPTHLIKTRGQQVTLRCSPKSGHDTVSWYQQALGQGPQFIFQYYEEEERQRGNFPDRFSGHQFPNYSSELNVNALLLGDSALYLCASSLGRANTEAFFGQGTRLTVV.

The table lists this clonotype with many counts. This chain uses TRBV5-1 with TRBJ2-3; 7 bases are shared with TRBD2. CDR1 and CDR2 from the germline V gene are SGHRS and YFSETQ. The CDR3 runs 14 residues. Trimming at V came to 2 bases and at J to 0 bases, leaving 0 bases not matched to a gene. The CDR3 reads CASSFGRSTDTQYF. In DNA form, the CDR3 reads TGCGCCAGCAGCTTCGGGAGGAGCACAGATACGCAGTATTTT.

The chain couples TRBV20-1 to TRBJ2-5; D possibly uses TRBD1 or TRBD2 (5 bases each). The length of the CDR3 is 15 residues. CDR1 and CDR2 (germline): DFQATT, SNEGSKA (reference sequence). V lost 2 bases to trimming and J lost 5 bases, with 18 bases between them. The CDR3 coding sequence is TGCAGTGCTAGAATACCAAGAGGGGATACGGAGACCCAGTACTTC. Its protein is CSARIPRGDTETQYF.

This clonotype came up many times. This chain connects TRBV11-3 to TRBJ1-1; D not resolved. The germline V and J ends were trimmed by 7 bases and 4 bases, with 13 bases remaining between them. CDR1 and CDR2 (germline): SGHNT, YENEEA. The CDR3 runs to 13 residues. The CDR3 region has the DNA TGTGCCAGCACTACGGCCCCTGGCACTGAAGCTTTCTTT. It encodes CASTTAPGTEAFF.

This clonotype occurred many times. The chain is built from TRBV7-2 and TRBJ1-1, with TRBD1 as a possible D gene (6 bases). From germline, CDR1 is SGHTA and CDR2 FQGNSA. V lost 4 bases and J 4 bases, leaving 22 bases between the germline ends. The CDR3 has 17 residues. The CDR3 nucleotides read TGTGCCAGCAGCTCTAGGCATCAGGGGCGCCGCGCCACTGAAGCTTTCTTT. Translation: CASSSRHQGRRATEAFF. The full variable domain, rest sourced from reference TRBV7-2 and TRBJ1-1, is GAGVSQSPSNKVTEKGKDVELRCDPISGHTALYWYRQSLGQGLEFLIYFQGNSAPDKSGLPSDRFSAERTGGSVSTLTIQRTQQEDSAVYLCASSSRHQGRRATEAFFGQGTRLTVV.

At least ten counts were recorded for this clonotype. The CDR3 DNA reads TGTGCCACCAACCTCGGGTCCTCTCGGGAGACCCAGTACTTC. Translated: CATNLGSSRETQYF. V is TRBV6-1 and J is TRBJ2-5; D gene unclear. With 10 bases removed from V and 5 bases from J, the gap between germline ends came to 20 bases. The germline gives CDR1 MNHNS, CDR2 SASEGT. There are 14 residues in the CDR3.

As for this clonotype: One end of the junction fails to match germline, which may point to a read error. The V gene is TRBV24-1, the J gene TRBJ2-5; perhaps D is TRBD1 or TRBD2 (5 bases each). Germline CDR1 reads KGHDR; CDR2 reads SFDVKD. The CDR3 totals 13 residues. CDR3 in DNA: TGTGCCACCAGTCGGGACGGCCAAGGGACCCAGTACTTC. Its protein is CATSRDGQGTQYF.